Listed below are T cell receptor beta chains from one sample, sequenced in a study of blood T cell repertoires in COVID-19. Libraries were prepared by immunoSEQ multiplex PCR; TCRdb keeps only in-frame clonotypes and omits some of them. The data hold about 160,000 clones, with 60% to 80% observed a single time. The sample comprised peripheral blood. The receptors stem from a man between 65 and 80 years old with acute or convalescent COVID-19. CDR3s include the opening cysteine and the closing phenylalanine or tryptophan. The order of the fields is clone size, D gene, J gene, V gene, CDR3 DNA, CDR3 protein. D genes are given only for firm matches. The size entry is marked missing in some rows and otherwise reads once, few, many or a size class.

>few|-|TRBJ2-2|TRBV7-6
TGTGCCAGCAGCCTCCAGCGGGGGGAGCTGTTTTTT
CASSLQRGELFF
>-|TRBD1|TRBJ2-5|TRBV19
TGTGCCAGTTCGACAGGGGGTATTCAAGAGACCCAGTACTTC
CASSTGGIQETQYF
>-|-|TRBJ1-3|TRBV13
TGTGCCAGCAGCTTACACAACGGAAACACCATATATTTT
CASSLHNGNTIYF
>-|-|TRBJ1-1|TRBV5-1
TGCGCCAGCGATACCGGGACTCAGAACACTGAAGCTTTCTTT
CASDTGTQNTEAFF
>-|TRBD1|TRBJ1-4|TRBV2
TGTGCCAGCAGTGACAGGGGGCGTGAAAAACTGTTTTTT
CASSDRGREKLFF
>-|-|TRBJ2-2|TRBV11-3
TGTGCCAGCAGCTTTGAGGGGGACACCGGGGAGCTGTTTTTT
CASSFEGDTGELFF
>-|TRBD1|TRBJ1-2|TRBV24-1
TGTGCCACCAGTGACCCGGGACAGGGGGCGAAAGGCTACACCTTC
CATSDPGQGAKGYTF
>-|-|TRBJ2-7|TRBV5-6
TGTGCCAGCAGCTGGGGACAATACGAGCAGTACTTC
CASSWGQYEQYF
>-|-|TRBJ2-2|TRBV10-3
TGTGCCATCAGTGGACAGGCAAACACCGGGGAGCTGTTTTTT
CAISGQANTGELFF
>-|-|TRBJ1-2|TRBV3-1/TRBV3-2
TGTGCCAGCAGCCAGAACCAGGGTAACCCCTATGGCTACACCTTC
CASSQNQGNPYGYTF
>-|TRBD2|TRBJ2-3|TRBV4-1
TGCGCCAGCAGCCAAGATTTGGTGGTAGGCGGGGGGCCCACAGATACGCAGTATTTT
CASSQDLVVGGGPTDTQYF
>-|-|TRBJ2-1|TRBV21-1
TGTGCCAGCAGCAAGGGGCGGGGCCCTTACAATGAGCAGTTCTTC
CASSKGRGPYNEQFF
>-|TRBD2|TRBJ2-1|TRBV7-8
TGTGCCAGCAGCCCTTTATCGGGAGGGGATGAGCAGTTCTTC
CASSPLSGGDEQFF
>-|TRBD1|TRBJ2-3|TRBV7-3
TGTGCCAGCAGACGGGACAGGGGAGGGGATACGCAGTATTTT
CASRRDRGGDTQYF
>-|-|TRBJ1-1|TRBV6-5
TGTGCCAGCAGTTACTCGCGGGGGAACACTGAAGCTTTCTTT
CASSYSRGNTEAFF
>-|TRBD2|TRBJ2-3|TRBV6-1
TGTGCCAGCGGTGAAGGGACTAGCGGGGGACGCTCAGATACGCAGTATTTT
CASGEGTSGGRSDTQYF
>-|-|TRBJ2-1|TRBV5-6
TGTGCCAGCAGCTTCCCGGACAGTTCCTACAATGAGCAGTTCTTC
CASSFPDSSYNEQFF
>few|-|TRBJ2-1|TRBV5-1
TGCGCCAGCAGCTTGTCAGTTACACTAAATGAGCAGTTCTTC
CASSLSVTLNEQFF
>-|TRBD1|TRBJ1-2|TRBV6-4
TGTGCCAGCAGTGACCTCGGAGACGGGACAGCCTTAACCTTC
CASSDLGDGTALTF
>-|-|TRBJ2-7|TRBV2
TGTGCCAGCAGCGGACTCTACGAGCAGTACTTC
CASSGLYEQYF
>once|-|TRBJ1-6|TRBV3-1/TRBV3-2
TGTGCCAGCAGCCAAGACGGAAGGGGCGCGGTTTCACCCCTCCACTTT
CASSQDGRGAVSPLHF
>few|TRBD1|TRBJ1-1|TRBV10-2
TGCGCCAGCTCTTGGACAGGGGGGAACACTGAAGCTTTCTTT
CASSWTGGNTEAFF
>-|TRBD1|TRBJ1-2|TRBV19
TGTGCCAGTAGTGACAGGGCCCTAGCTAACTATGGCTACACCTTC
CASSDRALANYGYTF
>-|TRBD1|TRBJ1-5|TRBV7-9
TGTGCCAGCAGCGCAGGACAGGGGGCGTTTGGTATAGATCAGCCCCAGCATTTT
CASSAGQGAFGIDQPQHF
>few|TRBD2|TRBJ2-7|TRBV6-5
TGTGCCAGCAGTTACGAGACTAGCGGGAGCTACGAGCAGTACTTC
CASSYETSGSYEQYF
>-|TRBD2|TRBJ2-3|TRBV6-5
TGTGCCAGCAGTTACTCAGGACTAGCGGGGGGAGATACGCAGTATTTT
CASSYSGLAGGDTQYF
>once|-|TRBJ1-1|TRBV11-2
TGTGCCAGCAGCTTACGGGGGGGGAGGACTGAAGCTTTCTTT
CASSLRGGRTEAFF
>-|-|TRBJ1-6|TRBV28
TGTGCCAGCAGTTCCGTACAGGGAGTCCCTGGTAATTCACCCCTCCACTTT
CASSSVQGVPGNSPLHF
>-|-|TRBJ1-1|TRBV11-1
TGTGCCAGCAGCTTAAACAGGGCGAGGCCTGAAGCTTTCTTT
CASSLNRARPEAFF
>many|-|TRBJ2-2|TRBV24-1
TGTGCCACCAGTGCCTTAGCCTTCTCAACGAACACCGGGGAGCTGTTTTTT
CATSALAFSTNTGELFF
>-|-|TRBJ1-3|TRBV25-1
TGTGCCAGCAGCGCTACAGGGTCTTCAGGAAACACCATATATTTT
CASSATGSSGNTIYF
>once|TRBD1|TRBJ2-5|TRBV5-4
TGTGCCAGCAGTCTAGGACAGGCCGTGGAGACCCAGTACTTC
CASSLGQAVETQYF
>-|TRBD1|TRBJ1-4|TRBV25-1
TGTGCCAGCAGAGGACAGGGAGGGGCTAATGAAAAACTGTTTTTT
CASRGQGGANEKLFF
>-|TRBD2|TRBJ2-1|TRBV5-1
TGCGCCAGCAGCTTCCCGGCTAGCGGGGGCCACAATGAGCAGTTCTTC
CASSFPASGGHNEQFF
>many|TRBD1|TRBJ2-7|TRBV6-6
TGTGCCTCCAAGGACAGGAACTCCTACGAGCAGTACTTC
CASKDRNSYEQYF
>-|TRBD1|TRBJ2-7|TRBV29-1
TGCAGCGCAACAGGGGGCGCGAACGAGCAGTACTTC
CSATGGANEQYF
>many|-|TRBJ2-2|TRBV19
TGTGCCAGTAGCCCTTGGGGAGCCAGAGCCGGGGAGCTGTTTTTT
CASSPWGARAGELFF
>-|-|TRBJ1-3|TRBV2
TGTGCCAGCAGTGACCGGGGTGGCGGAAACACCATATATTTT
CASSDRGGGNTIYF
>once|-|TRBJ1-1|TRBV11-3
TGTGCCAGCAGCGCGGGACGCCTCAACACTGAAGCTTTCTTT
CASSAGRLNTEAFF
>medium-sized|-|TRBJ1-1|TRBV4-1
TGCGCCAGCAGCCTAACAGGGAACACTGAAGCTTTCTTT
CASSLTGNTEAFF
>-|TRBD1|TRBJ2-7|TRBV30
TGTGCCTGGGTGGGGGGACAGGGGGTCAACGAGCAGTACTTC
CAWVGGQGVNEQYF
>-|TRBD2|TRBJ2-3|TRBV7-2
TGTGCCAGCAGCTTATACGGGCCGGGAGGAGATACGCAGTATTTT
CASSLYGPGGDTQYF
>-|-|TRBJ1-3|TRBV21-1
TGTGCCAGCAGCAACTGCCATGAGGGCTCTGGAAACACCATATATTTT
CASSNCHEGSGNTIYF
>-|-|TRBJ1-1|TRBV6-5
TGTGCCAGCAGTCAGGGCGACTACACTGAAGCTTTCTTT
CASSQGDYTEAFF
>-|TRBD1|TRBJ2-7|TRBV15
TGTGCCACCAGCAGAGATGAGGGACAGGTCTACGAGCAGTACTTC
CATSRDEGQVYEQYF